This paragraph reports one T cell receptor (beta chain). Its antigen remains unknown. The data stem from a study of cytomegalovirus exposure and HLA in healthy donors. The study's findings and limits: 16,951 TCR beta sequences were associated with HLA alleles at 0.05 false discovery rate in a later analysis. Other equally common chains were less clonally expanded than HLA-associated TCR beta chains, a later analysis showed. The likely origin of a cluster of highly shared sequence variants was a sequencing artifact.

Researchers ran the PCR with 60 Vbeta and 13 Jbeta primers. Sequencing used immunoSEQ multiplex PCR; TCRdb keeps in-frame clones, though not all of them. Its table records approximately 140,000 clones. This CDR3 spans 15 amino acids. V lost 3 bases and J lost 4, with 14 bases in between. Germline values: CDR1 SNHLY, CDR2 FYNNEI. Material: PBMCs. This chain connects TRBV2 to TRBJ2-3; a weak D match, TRBD2 (6 bases). This TCR came from a woman between 18 and 30 years old in good health and CMV-seronegative. CDR3 amino acids: CASSEEGVGADTQYF. Here the CDR3 DNA reads TGTGCCAGCAGTGAGGAGGGAGTGGGGGCAGATACGCAGTATTTT. The entire variable domain, with the rest obtained from reference TRBV2 and TRBJ2-3, is as follows: EPEVTQTPSHQVTQMGQEVILRCVPISNHLYFYWYRQILGQKVEFLVSFYNNEISEKSEIFDDQFSVERPDGSNFTLKIRSTKLEDSAMYFCASSEEGVGADTQYFGPGTRLTVL.